The 25 T cell receptor beta chains given below trace back to one sample, sequenced in a study of cytomegalovirus exposure and HLA in healthy donors. The PCR made use of 60 Vbeta and 13 Jbeta primers. Some clones are missing from TCRdb's copy, which holds only in-frame ones; the method was immunoSEQ multiplex PCR. Found here are 120,000 to 150,000 clones, roughly 80% of them singletons; the top ten hold around 9.1%. Material for sequencing was PBMCs. All receptors come from a woman in her 50s in good health and CMV-seropositive.

The chain uses TRBV30 and TRBJ2-7, with unresolved D. Trimming left V 3 bases short and J 3 bases short, with 9 bases between. Germline lookup yields CDR1 GTSNPN and CDR2 SVGIG (reference sequence). This CDR3 contains 12 residues. In nucleotides, the CDR3 is TGTGCCTGGAGCGAACCGAGCTACGAGCAGTACTTC. It encodes CAWSEPSYEQYF.

In this sample, this clone turned up a few times. The J gene is TRBJ2-2, the V gene TRBV30, with unresolved D. Germline assignment: CDR1 GTSNPN and CDR2 SVGIG (reference sequence). The V gene lost 2 bases and the J gene lost 4 bases, with 8 bases spanning the gap. This CDR3 is 13 amino acids long. CDR3 nucleotide sequence: TGTGCCTGGAGTTCCTATGGCACCGGGGAGCTGTTTTTT. This translates into CAWSSYGTGELFF.

The chain uses TRBV19 and TRBJ1-5; 12 nucleotides line up with TRBD1. Germline V lookup: CDR1 LNHDA, CDR2 SQIVND (reference sequence). With 7 bases clipped from V and 8 bases from J, the junction kept 18 bases outside the gene matches. There are 18 residues in the CDR3. The CDR3 sequence is CASNPWDRGPLVMKPQHF. In DNA, the CDR3 is TGTGCCAGTAATCCTTGGGACAGGGGGCCCCTTGTTATGAAGCCCCAGCATTTT.

V is TRBV2 and J is TRBJ1-5; no clear D gene. V was cut by 5 bases and J by 4 bases, with 12 bases left in between. The CDR3 runs 14 residues. The germline V gene encodes CDR1 SNHLY and CDR2 FYNNEI. The CDR3 DNA is TGTGCCAGCAGTCCCAGACACAAGAATCAGCCCCAGCATTTT. Protein product: CASSPRHKNQPQHF. The whole variable domain, filled in from reference TRBV2 and TRBJ1-5, reads EPEVTQTPSHQVTQMGQEVILRCVPISNHLYFYWYRQILGQKVEFLVSFYNNEISEKSEIFDDQFSVERPDGSNFTLKIRSTKLEDSAMYFCASSPRHKNQPQHFGDGTRLSIL.

The rearrangement joins TRBV25-1 to TRBJ2-1; no clear D gene. Germline V gives CDR1 MGHDK, CDR2 SYGVNS. The CDR3 is made up of 15 amino acids. The V end lost 3 bases, the J end lost 7 bases, and 16 bases lay between the germline ends. The CDR3 here is CASSESETPRNEQFF. The CDR3 DNA is TGTGCCAGCAGTGAGTCTGAGACACCAAGGAATGAGCAGTTCTTC.

The chain uses TRBV5-1 and TRBJ2-1, with D perhaps TRBD2 (6 bases). The CDR3 length is 13 residues. Deletions cut 10 bases from V and 3 bases from J, with 14 bases between. Germline assignment: CDR1 SGHRS and CDR2 YFSETQ. The CDR3 nucleotides read TGCGCCTGCGGGGTCGGGGACTACAATGAGCAGTTCTTC. It yields the protein CACGVGDYNEQFF. Filled out from reference TRBV5-1 and TRBJ2-1, the complete variable domain reads KAGVTQTPRYLIKTRGQQVTLSCSPISGHRSVSWYQQTPGQGLQFLFEYFSETQRNKGNFPGRFSGRQFSNSRSEMNVSTLELGDSALYLCACGVGDYNEQFFGPGTRLTVL.

This chain links TRBV6-6 with TRBJ1-4; D possibly corresponds to TRBD1 (6 bases). The CDR3 totals 12 residues. V shed 7 bases and J shed 6 bases, with 9 bases lying between them. Germline CDR1 and CDR2: MNHNY and SVGAGI (reference sequence). The CDR3 sequence: CASTKGDEKLFF. In DNA, the CDR3 is TGTGCCAGCACTAAGGGGGATGAAAAACTGTTTTTT.

The rearrangement uses TRBV30 and TRBJ1-3; D remains unclear. The CDR3 has 12 residues. Germline assignment: CDR1 GTSNPN and CDR2 SVGIG (reference sequence). V was trimmed by 4 bases and J by 1 base, leaving 5 bases between them. CDR3 loop: CAWISSGNTIYF. Written as DNA, the CDR3 is TGTGCCTGGATTAGTTCTGGAAACACCATATATTTT.

This chain links TRBV7-9 with TRBJ2-7; maybe TRBD2 (7 bases). Germline loops: CDR1 SEHNR, CDR2 FQNEAQ (reference sequence). V was pared by 5 bases and J by 2 bases, with 19 bases between. CDR3 length equals 16 residues. DNA for the CDR3: TGTGCCAGCAGCCCTGGTGGGGGGGGGCCAACCTACGAGCAGTACTTC. It codes for CASSPGGGGPTYEQYF.

The chain joins TRBV5-4 to TRBJ2-1; 10 bases align to TRBD2. The germline V gene has CDR1 SGHNT and CDR2 YYREEE (reference sequence). Unmatched junction bases numbered 7, after V lost 0 bases and J lost 7 bases. This CDR3 is built from 16 residues. The CDR3 DNA is TGTGCCAGCAGCTTGGAAACAGCGGGGGGGAGAAATGAGCAGTTCTTC. Its protein is CASSLETAGGRNEQFF.

The chain uses TRBV30 and TRBJ2-5; D call uncertain. Trimming pared 0 bases from V and 2 bases from J, leaving 4 bases between. From germline, CDR1 is GTSNPN and CDR2 SVGIG (reference sequence). This CDR3 is 12 amino acids long. The CDR3 DNA sequence: TGTGCCTGGAGTGTGGCACAAGAGACCCAGTACTTC. It codes for CAWSVAQETQYF.

The rearrangement joins TRBV4-2 to TRBJ2-1; D call uncertain. The V and J ends lost 0 bases and 3 bases respectively, with 3 bases between them. This CDR3 is 13 amino acids long. The germline CDR1 and CDR2 sequences are LGHNA and YNFKEQ. Written as DNA, the CDR3 is TGTGCCAGCAGCCAAGACGGCTACAATGAGCAGTTCTTC. Translating gives CASSQDGYNEQFF.

The chain is built from TRBV7-2 and TRBJ2-5; 7 nucleotides agree with TRBD2. After removal of 5 bases from V and 5 bases from J, the junction contained 8 bases not matched to a gene. The CDR3 has 14 amino acids. Germline CDR1 reads SGHTA; CDR2 reads FQGNSA. The CDR3 nucleotides read TGTGCCAGCAGCCCGGGACTATCTGGCGAGACCCAGTACTTC. Residues: CASSPGLSGETQYF.

J is TRBJ1-2 and V is TRBV27, with TRBD1 identical over 7 bases. Germline trimming cut 10 bases from V and 5 bases from J; bases unmatched to any gene: 4. CDR3 length equals 11 residues. The germline gives CDR1 MNHEY, CDR2 SMNVEV (reference sequence). Here the CDR3 DNA reads TGTGCCACCGCGGACAGGTATGGCTACACCTTC. Residues: CATADRYGYTF.

The gene calls are TRBV18 and TRBJ1-2; TRBD1 is a possible D gene (5 bases). V lost 2 bases and J lost 10, with 14 bases in between. Germline V gene data show CDR1 as KGHSH and CDR2 as LQKENI. The CDR3 runs to 13 residues. The CDR3 protein is CASSPKGDEAYTF. CDR3 nucleotides: TGTGCCAGCTCACCAAAAGGGGATGAGGCCTACACCTTC.

The chain joins TRBV7-2 to TRBJ2-2, with TRBD2 as a possible D gene (7 bases). CDR1 and CDR2 from the germline V gene are SGHTA and FQGNSA. V lost 3 bases, J lost 3 bases, and 14 bases lay in between. This CDR3 is 16 amino acids long. The CDR3 nucleotides read TGTGCCAGCAGCTTGCTCAGGCGGGGGCACACCGGGGAGCTGTTTTTT. This encodes CASSLLRRGHTGELFF. The complete variable domain, with remaining parts taken from reference TRBV7-2 and TRBJ2-2, reads GAGVSQSPSNKVTEKGKDVELRCDPISGHTALYWYRQSLGQGLEFLIYFQGNSAPDKSGLPSDRFSAERTGGSVSTLTIQRTQQEDSAVYLCASSLLRRGHTGELFFGEGSRLTVL.

The chain links TRBV4-1 to TRBJ2-4, with TRBD2 matching 7 bases. The CDR3 covers 15 residues. Germline CDR1 MGHRA, CDR2 YSYEKL. V lost 0 bases to trimming and J lost 8 bases; unmatched junction nucleotides: 7. The CDR3 loop reads CASSQEEPRGDIQYF. DNA for the CDR3: TGCGCCAGCAGCCAAGAAGAACCCCGGGGGGACATTCAGTACTTC.

The chain couples TRBV7-2 to TRBJ1-1; D unresolved. This CDR3 has 13 residues. Trimming took off 1 base at V and 10 bases at J, with 13 bases between the two ends. Germline CDR1 SGHTA, CDR2 FQGNSA. CDR3 sequence reads: CASSLDLNGSAFF. CDR3 nucleotide sequence: TGTGCCAGCAGCTTAGATTTGAACGGGTCAGCTTTCTTT.

A few counts support this clone. This rearrangement joins TRBV13 to TRBJ1-3; tentatively, D is TRBD1 (5 bases). This CDR3 contains 16 residues. The V gene lost 5 bases and the J gene lost 0 bases, with 14 bases spanning the gap. The germline V gene has CDR1 PRHDT and CDR2 FYEKMQ (reference sequence). The CDR3 sequence is CASSQEGQTSGNTIYF. The CDR3 DNA follows: TGTGCCAGCAGCCAGGAGGGGCAGACCTCTGGAAACACCATATATTTT.

This chain links TRBV5-5 with TRBJ2-2; possibly TRBD2 for D (5 bases). Germline assignment: CDR1 SGHKS and CDR2 YYEKEE (reference sequence). Deletions cut 3 bases from V and 3 bases from J, with 15 bases between. The CDR3 has 16 residues. The DNA for the CDR3 is TGTGCCAGCAGCTGGGAGTTGAGGGTGGACACCGGGGAGCTGTTTTTT. This translates into CASSWELRVDTGELFF. Filled out from reference TRBV5-5 and TRBJ2-2, the complete variable domain reads DAGVTQSPTHLIKTRGQQVTLRCSPISGHKSVSWYQQVLGQGPQFIFQYYEKEERGRGNFPDRFSARQFPNYSSELNVNALLLGDSALYLCASSWELRVDTGELFFGEGSRLTVL.

A remark on this clone: Other DNA sequences in this specimen translate into the identical CDR3. J is TRBJ1-5 and V is TRBV15, with a tentative D call TRBD1 (5 bases). Trimming stripped 1 base from V and 7 bases from J, with 14 bases between. The CDR3 runs 15 residues. Germline V CDR1 and CDR2: LNHNV, YYDKDF (reference sequence). CDR3 residues: CATSRGLTERQPQHF. For the CDR3, the DNA is TGTGCCACCAGCAGAGGCTTGACAGAGAGGCAGCCCCAGCATTTT.

The count of this clone is one. This sequence joins TRBV7-8 and TRBJ2-7; D is perhaps TRBD2 (5 bases). V lost 6 bases and J 5 bases, leaving 11 bases between the germline ends. This CDR3 is 12 amino acids long. Germline assignment: CDR1 SGHVS and CDR2 FQNEAQ. DNA of the CDR3: TGTGCCAGCAGTCCGAGGGCCGACGAGCAGTACTTC. Amino acids: CASSPRADEQYF. The variable domain in full, with the rest retrieved from reference TRBV7-8 and TRBJ2-7, is GAGVSQSPRYKVAKRGQDVALRCDPISGHVSLFWYQQALGQGPEFLTYFQNEAQLDKSGLPSDRFFAERPEGSVSTLKIQRTQQEDSAVYLCASSPRADEQYFGPGTRLTVT.

The chain employs TRBV5-5 and TRBJ1-6; D remains unclear. Trimming removed 0 bases at V and 7 bases at J, with 5 bases between. CDR3 length: 13 amino acids. Germline-derived CDR1 and CDR2 are SGHKS and YYEKEE (reference sequence). The CDR3 nucleotides are TGTGCCAGCAGCTTGGTGGGCAATTCACCCCTCCACTTT. Translated: CASSLVGNSPLHF.

This clone came up once. The J gene is TRBJ2-1, the V gene TRBV11-3; the match to TRBD2 covers 9 bases. The CDR3 length is 15 residues. The V and J ends lost 6 bases and 4 bases, in that order; junction bases with no gene match: 7. The germline V gene encodes CDR1 SGHNT and CDR2 YENEEA. The CDR3 spells CASSLLAGAYNEQFF. The CDR3 coding sequence is TGTGCCAGCAGTCTCTTAGCGGGGGCTTACAATGAGCAGTTCTTC.

With regard to this clone: The same CDR3 also results from other DNA sequences found in this sample. The rearrangement links TRBV27 to TRBJ2-7; TRBD2 aligns across 9 bases. J lost 2 bases, V lost 3 bases, and 2 bases had no gene match. The length of the CDR3 is 14 residues. CDR1 is MNHEY, CDR2 SMNVEV, per germline (reference sequence). CDR3 amino acids: CASSFSGGPYEQYF. In DNA form, the CDR3 reads TGTGCCAGCAGTTTTAGCGGGGGACCCTACGAGCAGTACTTC.